The 23 T cell receptor beta chains below all came from one sample that was sequenced in a study of cytomegalovirus exposure and HLA in healthy donors. Some clones are missing from TCRdb's copy, which holds only in-frame ones; the method was immunoSEQ multiplex PCR. The sample lists about 160,000 clones, less than 90% occurring once. Sequenced: PBMCs. These receptors were collected from a woman aged 18-29 years in good health and CMV-seronegative.

This clone came up a few times. The chain links TRBV9 to TRBJ2-3; 12 bases are a match to TRBD2. The V and J ends lost 0 bases and 2 bases, in that order; junction bases with no gene match: 16. The CDR3 length is 21 residues. The V gene's germline CDR1 is SGDLS and CDR2 YYNGEE. Here the CDR3 DNA reads TGTGCCAGCAGCGTAGAGTCGGGACTAGCGGGCCAGACTAGCCCCACAGATACGCAGTATTTT. Its protein product is CASSVESGLAGQTSPTDTQYF.

This clone has only one observation. J is TRBJ2-2 and V is TRBV9; D is ambiguous. Germline-derived CDR1 and CDR2 are SGDLS and YYNGEE. The V and J ends lost 3 bases and 4 bases respectively, with 16 bases between them. This CDR3 is 16 amino acids long. CDR3 DNA: TGTGCCAGCAGCGCTCATACGACTGACGGCACCGGGGAGCTGTTTTTT. This codes for CASSAHTTDGTGELFF. Full variable domain (outside the CDR3, taken from reference TRBV9 and TRBJ2-2): DSGVTQTPKHLITATGQRVTLRCSPRSGDLSVYWYQQSLDQGLQFLIQYYNGEERAKGNILERFSAQQFPDLHSELNLSSLELGDSALYFCASSAHTTDGTGELFFGEGSRLTVL.

The V call is TRBV9, the J call TRBJ2-5, with 8 bases that match TRBD1. V was pared by 4 bases and J by 1 base, with 6 bases of the junction left unmatched. Germline V gene lookup returns CDR1 SGDLS and CDR2 YYNGEE. The CDR3 has 15 amino acids. The CDR3: CASSPRTGSQETQYF. CDR3 in DNA: TGTGCCAGCAGCCCCCGGACAGGGAGCCAAGAGACCCAGTACTTC. Combining the CDR3 with reference TRBV9 and TRBJ2-5 gives the whole variable domain DSGVTQTPKHLITATGQRVTLRCSPRSGDLSVYWYQQSLDQGLQFLIQYYNGEERAKGNILERFSAQQFPDLHSELNLSSLELGDSALYFCASSPRTGSQETQYFGPGTRLLVL.

J is TRBJ2-2 and V is TRBV27; 11 bases line up with TRBD2. With V trimmed by 6 bases and J by 6 bases, 9 bases remained unmatched. Germline V lookup: CDR1 MNHEY, CDR2 SMNVEV (reference sequence). CDR3 size: 16 residues. CDR3 residues: CASRSSGRSSAGELFF. The CDR3 nucleotides are TGTGCCAGCAGGTCTAGCGGGAGGTCAAGCGCCGGGGAGCTGTTTTTT.

This clone has a handful of counts. In nucleotides, the CDR3 is TGTGCCAGCACCCCTGTCCCCGCGAGCACTGAAGCTTTCTTT. It yields the protein CASTPVPASTEAFF. This rearrangement joins TRBV7-9 to TRBJ1-1; D not resolved. The germline V gene has CDR1 SEHNR and CDR2 FQNEAQ (reference sequence). Trimming took off 7 bases at V and 4 bases at J, with 16 bases between the two ends. This CDR3 is 14 amino acids long.

The chain combines TRBV19 with TRBJ1-2; D is undetermined. Trimming took 7 bases from V and 3 from J, leaving 12 bases between them. The CDR3 extends over 13 amino acids. Germline CDR1 and CDR2: LNHDA and SQIVND (reference sequence). The CDR3 protein is CASKEEGDYGYTF. In nucleotides, the CDR3 is TGTGCCAGTAAGGAGGAGGGTGACTATGGCTACACCTTC.

V is TRBV2 and J is TRBJ1-5; a possible D gene is TRBD1 (5 bases). Trimming removed 6 bases at V and 3 bases at J, with 15 bases between. CDR3 length equals 15 residues. CDR1 is SNHLY and CDR2 is FYNNEI in the germline V gene. The CDR3, as DNA: TGTGCCAGCAGCCGGGACGGAGGGTCCAATCAGCCCCAGCATTTT. Its translation: CASSRDGGSNQPQHF.

J is TRBJ2-5 and V is TRBV19; D is unresolved. This CDR3 is built from 15 residues. Germline V lookup: CDR1 LNHDA, CDR2 SQIVND (reference sequence). Trimming took off 1 base at V and 0 bases at J, with 9 bases between the two ends. The CDR3 region is CASSIVQAYQETQYF. CDR3 nucleotides: TGTGCCAGTAGTATAGTTCAGGCCTACCAAGAGACCCAGTACTTC.

This rearrangement joins TRBV7-2 to TRBJ1-2, with TRBD1 matching 9 bases. This CDR3 is 15 amino acids long. J lost 0 bases, V lost 4 bases, and 3 bases had no gene match. Germline CDR1 and CDR2: SGHTA and FQGNSA. The CDR3 DNA follows: TGTGCCAGCAGCTGGACAGGGGAGACTAACTATGGCTACACCTTC. This codes for CASSWTGETNYGYTF. Full variable domain (rest looked up from reference TRBV7-2 and TRBJ1-2): GAGVSQSPSNKVTEKGKDVELRCDPISGHTALYWYRQSLGQGLEFLIYFQGNSAPDKSGLPSDRFSAERTGGSVSTLTIQRTQQEDSAVYLCASSWTGETNYGYTFGSGTRLTVV.

This rearrangement joins TRBV7-2 to TRBJ1-2; 8 bases align to TRBD1. Germline assignment: CDR1 SGHTA and CDR2 FQGNSA. Trimming at V came to 0 bases and at J to 4 bases, leaving 4 bases not matched to a gene. The CDR3 is 15 residues long. The DNA for the CDR3 is TGTGCCAGCAGCTTAGCGGGGCAGGGGGCCTATGGCTACACCTTC. Translation gives CASSLAGQGAYGYTF.

This chain joins TRBV5-1 and TRBJ2-2, with TRBD1 as a possible D gene (5 bases). In germline, CDR1 is SGHRS, CDR2 YFSETQ. The V end was cut by 2 bases, the J end by 9 bases, with 14 bases between. The length of the CDR3 is 14 residues. The CDR3 region has the DNA TGCGCCAGCAGCTTATCTCCAGGGATTAGGGAGCTGTTTTTT. It is translated as CASSLSPGIRELFF.

V gene TRBV6-1 combines with J gene TRBJ1-1, with D maybe TRBD1 (5 bases). Deletions cut 5 bases from V and 1 base from J, with 8 bases between. The CDR3 extends over 13 amino acids. Germline assignment: CDR1 MNHNS and CDR2 SASEGT. The CDR3 here is CASSYQGNTEAFF. DNA of the CDR3: TGTGCCAGCAGTTATCAGGGGAACACTGAAGCTTTCTTT.

The chain is built from TRBV7-3 and TRBJ1-2, with 9 bases that match TRBD1. Unmatched junction bases numbered 14, after V lost 6 bases and J lost 6 bases. The CDR3 consists of 16 residues. The germline V gene has CDR1 SGHTA and CDR2 FQGTGA. The CDR3 reads CASRKSPGQGVDGYTF. The CDR3 DNA reads TGTGCCAGCAGGAAATCTCCGGGACAGGGCGTCGATGGCTACACCTTC.

This chain uses TRBV9 with TRBJ2-1; the D is unclear. CDR3 length: 14 amino acids. Germline values: CDR1 SGDLS, CDR2 YYNGEE. Deletions cut 4 bases from V and 7 bases from J, with 15 bases between. The CDR3 reads CASSSQAQSNEQFF. The CDR3 DNA sequence: TGTGCCAGCAGCTCCCAAGCTCAAAGTAATGAGCAGTTCTTC. The full variable domain, its missing parts supplied by reference TRBV9 and TRBJ2-1, is DSGVTQTPKHLITATGQRVTLRCSPRSGDLSVYWYQQSLDQGLQFLIQYYNGEERAKGNILERFSAQQFPDLHSELNLSSLELGDSALYFCASSSQAQSNEQFFGPGTRLTVL.

Only one count was recorded for this clone. The chain uses TRBV11-1 and TRBJ1-4, with a tentative D call TRBD1 (6 bases). Between the trimmed V and J ends, which lost 2 bases and 11 bases, there was a span of 12 bases. The germline V gene has CDR1 SGHAT and CDR2 FQDESV (reference sequence). The CDR3 runs to 13 residues. In DNA, the CDR3 is TGTGCCAGCAGCTTACTCCCAAGGGGGAAACTGTTTTTT. It is translated as CASSLLPRGKLFF. The variable domain in full, with the rest retrieved from reference TRBV11-1 and TRBJ1-4, is EAEVAQSPRYKITEKSQAVAFWCDPISGHATLYWYRQILGQGPELLVQFQDESVVDDSQLPKDRFSAERLKGVDSTLKIQPAELGDSAMYLCASSLLPRGKLFFGSGTQLSVL.

The chain carries TRBV5-1 and TRBJ1-1; tentative D call: TRBD1 (6 bases). Trimming left V 4 bases short and J 0 bases short, with 16 bases between. In germline, CDR1 is SGHRS, CDR2 YFSETQ. The CDR3 is 16 residues long. The CDR3 sequence is CASSPNPDRLNTEAFF. For the CDR3, the DNA is TGCGCCAGCAGCCCCAACCCCGACAGGTTGAACACTGAAGCTTTCTTT.

The chain recombines TRBV7-9 with TRBJ2-7, with 7 bases lining up with TRBD2. Unmatched junction bases numbered 5, after V lost 5 bases and J lost 1 base. The CDR3 is made up of 14 amino acids. Germline V gives CDR1 SEHNR, CDR2 FQNEAQ (reference sequence). CDR3 nucleotides: TGTGCCAGCAGCCCCCCGGGAGGTTCCTACGAGCAGTACTTC. This gives the protein CASSPPGGSYEQYF.

The chain employs TRBV7-6 and TRBJ1-4; the D gene is possibly TRBD1 (5 bases). The V end was cut by 1 base, the J end by 6 bases, with 12 bases between. CDR3 length: 15 residues. Germline CDR1 reads SGHVS; CDR2 reads FNYEAQ. In nucleotides, the CDR3 is TGTGCCAGCAGCTTAGGGGGGGGGACCGATGAAAAACTGTTTTTT. It encodes CASSLGGGTDEKLFF. The variable domain in full, with the rest retrieved from reference TRBV7-6 and TRBJ1-4, is GAGVSQSPRYKVTKRGQDVALRCDPISGHVSLYWYRQALGQGPEFLTYFNYEAQQDKSGLPNDRFSAERPEGSISTLTIQRTEQRDSAMYRCASSLGGGTDEKLFFGSGTQLSVL.

In DNA form, the CDR3 reads TGCGCCAGCAGCTTGGACCTAGGTGCAGCTTTCTTT. Translating gives CASSLDLGAAFF. The V call is TRBV5-1, the J call TRBJ1-1; D uncertain. V lost 0 bases, J lost 10 bases, and 10 bases lay in between. The germline V gene has CDR1 SGHRS and CDR2 YFSETQ. This CDR3 region has 12 residues.

V and J are TRBV10-1 and TRBJ2-3; 7 bases line up with TRBD1. There are 14 residues in the CDR3. Germline trimming cut 3 bases from V and 4 bases from J; bases unmatched to any gene: 4. The V gene's germline CDR1 is WNHNN and CDR2 SYGVQD (reference sequence). The CDR3, as DNA: TGCGCCAGCAGTGAATGGACAGGTTCAGATACGCAGTATTTT. As protein: CASSEWTGSDTQYF.

The gene calls are TRBV9 and TRBJ2-1; 13 bases agree with TRBD2. Germline V gene sequence: CDR1 SGDLS, CDR2 YYNGEE. CDR3 length: 18 amino acids. Trimming cost V 3 bases and J 6 bases; bases outside gene matches: 12. The CDR3 DNA sequence: TGTGCCAGCAGCGACATCTCCGGGACTAGCGGGGCCCCCAATGAGCAGTTCTTC. Translated, it gives CASSDISGTSGAPNEQFF.

The rearrangement joins TRBV20-1 to TRBJ2-7; no clear D. This CDR3 is 11 amino acids long. Germline lookup yields CDR1 DFQATT and CDR2 SNEGSKA (reference sequence). V dropped 2 bases and J dropped 3 bases, with 5 bases sitting between them. As DNA, the CDR3 is TGCAGTGCTAGAAATATCTACGAGCAGTACTTC. Translated, it gives CSARNIYEQYF.

The CDR3 loop reads CASSLKSGVVNTGELFF. The CDR3 bases are TGTGCCAGCAGCTTAAAGTCCGGGGTTGTGAACACCGGGGAGCTGTTTTTT. The rearrangement links TRBV7-6 to TRBJ2-2; tentatively, D is TRBD2 (5 bases). Germline CDR1 reads SGHVS; CDR2 reads FNYEAQ. V lost 2 bases and J lost 1, with 14 bases in between. The CDR3 spans 17 residues.